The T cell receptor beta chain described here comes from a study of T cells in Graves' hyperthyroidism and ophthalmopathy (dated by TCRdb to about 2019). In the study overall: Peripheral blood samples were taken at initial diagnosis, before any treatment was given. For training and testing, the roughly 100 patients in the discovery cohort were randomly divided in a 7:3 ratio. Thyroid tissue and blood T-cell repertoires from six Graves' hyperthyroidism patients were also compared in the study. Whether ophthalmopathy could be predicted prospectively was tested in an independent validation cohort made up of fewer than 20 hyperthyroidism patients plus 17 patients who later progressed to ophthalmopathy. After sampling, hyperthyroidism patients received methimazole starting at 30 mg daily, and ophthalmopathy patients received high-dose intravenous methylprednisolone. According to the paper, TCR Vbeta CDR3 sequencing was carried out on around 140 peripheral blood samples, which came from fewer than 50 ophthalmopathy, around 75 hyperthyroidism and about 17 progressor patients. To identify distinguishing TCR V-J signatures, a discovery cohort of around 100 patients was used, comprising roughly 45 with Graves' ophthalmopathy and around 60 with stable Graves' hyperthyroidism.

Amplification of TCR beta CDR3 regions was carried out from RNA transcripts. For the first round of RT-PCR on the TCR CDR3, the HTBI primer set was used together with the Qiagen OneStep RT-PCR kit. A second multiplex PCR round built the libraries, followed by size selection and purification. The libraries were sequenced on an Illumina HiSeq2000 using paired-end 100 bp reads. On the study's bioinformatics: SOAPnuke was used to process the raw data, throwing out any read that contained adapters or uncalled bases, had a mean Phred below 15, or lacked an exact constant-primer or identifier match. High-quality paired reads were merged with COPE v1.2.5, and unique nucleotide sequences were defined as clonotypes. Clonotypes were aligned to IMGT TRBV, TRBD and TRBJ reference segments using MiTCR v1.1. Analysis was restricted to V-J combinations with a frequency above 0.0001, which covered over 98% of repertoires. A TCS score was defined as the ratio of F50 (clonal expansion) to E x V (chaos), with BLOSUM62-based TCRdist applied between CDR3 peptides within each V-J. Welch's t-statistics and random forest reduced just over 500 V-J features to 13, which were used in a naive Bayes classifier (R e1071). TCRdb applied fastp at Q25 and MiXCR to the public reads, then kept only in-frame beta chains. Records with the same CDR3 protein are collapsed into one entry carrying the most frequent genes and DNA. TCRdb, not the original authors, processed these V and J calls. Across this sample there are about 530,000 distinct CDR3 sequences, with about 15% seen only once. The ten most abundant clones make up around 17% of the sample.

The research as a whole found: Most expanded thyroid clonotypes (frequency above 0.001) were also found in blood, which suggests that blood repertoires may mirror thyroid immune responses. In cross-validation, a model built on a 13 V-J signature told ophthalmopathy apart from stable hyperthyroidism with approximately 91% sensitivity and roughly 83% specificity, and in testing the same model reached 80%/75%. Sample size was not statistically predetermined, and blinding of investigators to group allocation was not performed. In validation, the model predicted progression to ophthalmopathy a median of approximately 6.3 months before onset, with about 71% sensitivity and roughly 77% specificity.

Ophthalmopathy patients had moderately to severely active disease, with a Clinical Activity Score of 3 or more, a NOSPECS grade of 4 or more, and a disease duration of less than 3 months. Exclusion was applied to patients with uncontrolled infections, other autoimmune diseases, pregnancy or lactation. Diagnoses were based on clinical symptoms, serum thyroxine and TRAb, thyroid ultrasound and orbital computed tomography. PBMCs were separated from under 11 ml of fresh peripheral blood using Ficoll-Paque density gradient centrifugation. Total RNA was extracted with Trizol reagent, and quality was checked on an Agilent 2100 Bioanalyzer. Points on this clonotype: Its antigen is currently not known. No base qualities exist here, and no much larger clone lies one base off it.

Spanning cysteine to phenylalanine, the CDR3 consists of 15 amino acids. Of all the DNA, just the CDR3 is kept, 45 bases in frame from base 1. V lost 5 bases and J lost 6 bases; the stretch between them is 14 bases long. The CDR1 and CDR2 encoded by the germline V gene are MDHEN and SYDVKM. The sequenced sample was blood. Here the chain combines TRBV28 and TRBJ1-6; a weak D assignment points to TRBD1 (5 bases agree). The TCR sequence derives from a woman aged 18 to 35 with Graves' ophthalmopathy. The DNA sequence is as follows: TGTGCCAGCAGTCGCCGACAGAGACCTAATTCACCCCTCCACTTT. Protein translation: CASSRRQRPNSPLHF.